Listed below are T cell receptor beta chains from one sample, sequenced in a study of T-cell memory formation after mild COVID-19. TCRdb reprocessed the 5' RACE reads via MiXCR and lists one record per CDR3 protein. Found here are more than 250,000 distinct CDR3 sequences, around 16% of them singletons; the top ten hold 20% to 25%. Material for sequencing was PBMCs or a T cell subset sorted from them (not recorded which). The receptor set was obtained from a man between 18 and 35 years old who had mild COVID-19 (a few samples of this study predate the infection). Cell type and time point are not known. CDR3s include the opening cysteine and the closing phenylalanine or tryptophan. Fields, in order: V gene, clone size, D gene, J gene, CDR3 protein, CDR3 DNA. D genes are given only for firm matches. Only some rows state a clone size, as once, few, many or a class for expanded clones.

V gene: TRBV5-1; clone size: few; D gene: .; J gene: TRBJ1-1; CDR3 protein: CASRKGRNTEAFF; CDR3 DNA: TGCGCCAGCAGGAAGGGACGGAACACTGAAGCTTTCTTT
V gene: TRBV11-2; clone size: .; D gene: .; J gene: TRBJ2-5; CDR3 protein: CASSSLPNGPVETQYF; CDR3 DNA: TGTGCCAGCAGCTCCCTCCCGAATGGGCCAGTGGAGACCCAGTACTTC
V gene: TRBV28; clone size: many; D gene: .; J gene: TRBJ1-2; CDR3 protein: CASSAGTVYGYTF; CDR3 DNA: TGTGCCAGCAGCGCCGGGACGGTCTATGGCTACACCTTC
V gene: TRBV6-5; clone size: many; D gene: .; J gene: TRBJ1-5; CDR3 protein: CASSPAGGQPQHF; CDR3 DNA: TGTGCCAGCAGTCCCGCGGGGGGTCAGCCCCAGCATTTT
V gene: TRBV10-2; clone size: .; D gene: .; J gene: TRBJ2-1; CDR3 protein: CASRQQGSDEQFF; CDR3 DNA: TGCGCCAGCAGGCAACAGGGATCCGATGAGCAGTTCTTC
V gene: TRBV7-2; clone size: few; D gene: .; J gene: TRBJ1-2; CDR3 protein: CASSQLGINYGYTF; CDR3 DNA: TGTGCCAGCAGCCAGCTGGGGATAAACTATGGCTACACCTTC
V gene: TRBV5-1; clone size: few; D gene: .; J gene: TRBJ2-2; CDR3 protein: CASSSQGGGELFF; CDR3 DNA: TGCGCCAGCAGCTCTCAGGGCGGCGGGGAGCTGTTTTTT
V gene: TRBV4-3; clone size: .; D gene: TRBD1; J gene: TRBJ2-3; CDR3 protein: CASRTQGAPPDTQYF; CDR3 DNA: TGCGCCAGCAGAACGCAGGGGGCGCCCCCAGATACGCAGTATTTT
V gene: TRBV6-2/TRBV6-3; clone size: .; D gene: TRBD2; J gene: TRBJ2-5; CDR3 protein: CASSSLAGTGETQYF; CDR3 DNA: TGTGCCAGCAGTTCCTTAGCGGGGACCGGAGAGACCCAGTACTTC
V gene: TRBV19; clone size: .; D gene: .; J gene: TRBJ1-5; CDR3 protein: CATKTGTLSGQPQHF; CDR3 DNA: TGTGCCACCAAGACCGGGACCCTAAGCGGTCAGCCCCAGCATTTT
V gene: TRBV23-1; clone size: .; D gene: .; J gene: TRBJ2-2; CDR3 protein: CASGHRTGSCFF; CDR3 DNA: .
V gene: TRBV6-6; clone size: .; D gene: .; J gene: TRBJ1-1; CDR3 protein: CASSYSRQLNTEAFF; CDR3 DNA: TGTGCCAGCAGTTACTCGAGACAACTTAACACTGAAGCTTTCTTT
V gene: TRBV5-1; clone size: .; D gene: TRBD1; J gene: TRBJ2-2; CDR3 protein: CASSDRGANTGELFF; CDR3 DNA: TGCGCCAGCAGCGACAGGGGTGCGAACACCGGGGAGCTGTTTTTT
V gene: TRBV27; clone size: .; D gene: .; J gene: TRBJ2-7; CDR3 protein: CASYHGTPSSYEQYF; CDR3 DNA: TGTGCCTCCTACCACGGGACTCCTAGCTCCTACGAGCAGTACTTC
V gene: TRBV20-1; clone size: few; D gene: .; J gene: TRBJ2-5; CDR3 protein: CSARRDGPYETQYF; CDR3 DNA: TGCAGTGCTAGGCGGGACGGTCCTTACGAGACCCAGTACTTC
V gene: TRBV20-1; clone size: few; D gene: .; J gene: TRBJ2-7; CDR3 protein: CSGTSGTGGFHEQYF; CDR3 DNA: TGCAGCGGAACTAGCGGGACAGGGGGTTTCCACGAGCAGTACTTC
V gene: TRBV11-3; clone size: .; D gene: .; J gene: TRBJ2-3; CDR3 protein: CASCPRGTDTQYF; CDR3 DNA: TGTGCCAGCTGCCCTCGGGGGACAGATACGCAGTATTTT
V gene: TRBV6-5; clone size: .; D gene: .; J gene: TRBJ2-6; CDR3 protein: CASSSQARDTGTTGANVLTF; CDR3 DNA: TGTGCCAGCAGCTCACAAGCGCGGGACACGGGTACCACTGGGGCCAACGTCCTGACTTTC
V gene: TRBV18; clone size: .; D gene: TRBD1; J gene: TRBJ1-2; CDR3 protein: CASSPQTGGHDGYTF; CDR3 DNA: TGTGCCAGCTCGCCCCAGACAGGGGGCCACGATGGCTACACCTTC
V gene: TRBV5-1; clone size: .; D gene: .; J gene: TRBJ1-3; CDR3 protein: CASSTSFDSGNTIYF; CDR3 DNA: TGCGCCAGCAGCACCAGTTTCGACTCTGGAAACACCATATATTTT
V gene: TRBV29-1; clone size: few; D gene: .; J gene: TRBJ2-1; CDR3 protein: CSDGPRDEQFF; CDR3 DNA: TGCAGCGACGGACCTCGGGATGAGCAGTTCTTC
V gene: TRBV2; clone size: .; D gene: .; J gene: TRBJ1-1; CDR3 protein: CASAGTPGQAFF; CDR3 DNA: TGTGCCAGCGCCGGGACGCCCGGCCAAGCTTTCTTT
V gene: TRBV5-1; clone size: few; D gene: TRBD1; J gene: TRBJ1-6; CDR3 protein: CASSPQDRGLNSPLHF; CDR3 DNA: TGCGCCAGCAGCCCCCAGGACAGGGGGCTCAATTCACCCCTCCACTTT
V gene: TRBV7-9; clone size: .; D gene: .; J gene: TRBJ2-2; CDR3 protein: CASSRQGTENTGELFF; CDR3 DNA: TGTGCCAGCAGTCGGCAAGGGACGGAGAACACCGGGGAGCTGTTTTTT
V gene: TRBV5-1; clone size: many; D gene: TRBD1; J gene: TRBJ2-3; CDR3 protein: CASSLTGASTDTQYF; CDR3 DNA: TGCGCCAGCAGCTTGACAGGGGCTAGCACAGATACGCAGTATTTT
V gene: TRBV2; clone size: .; D gene: .; J gene: TRBJ2-7; CDR3 protein: CASTPRNYPEQYF; CDR3 DNA: TGTGCCAGCACCCCTAGGAACTATCCCGAGCAGTACTTC
V gene: TRBV7-9; clone size: .; D gene: .; J gene: TRBJ2-7; CDR3 protein: CASSVGHDYEQYF; CDR3 DNA: TGTGCCAGCAGCGTGGGACACGACTACGAGCAGTACTTC
V gene: TRBV13; clone size: many; D gene: TRBD2; J gene: TRBJ2-1; CDR3 protein: CASSSTGVAGENEQFF; CDR3 DNA: TGTGCCAGCAGCTCTACCGGGGTAGCGGGGGAAAATGAGCAGTTCTTC
V gene: TRBV5-1; clone size: .; D gene: TRBD2; J gene: TRBJ2-1; CDR3 protein: CASSAPQGGARGEQFF; CDR3 DNA: TGCGCCAGCAGCGCCCCCCAGGGAGGGGCCCGAGGTGAGCAGTTCTTC
V gene: TRBV4-3; clone size: .; D gene: TRBD1; J gene: TRBJ2-7; CDR3 protein: CASSPGGTGIPYEQYF; CDR3 DNA: TGCGCCAGCAGCCCCGGGGGGACAGGGATCCCCTACGAGCAGTACTTC
V gene: TRBV7-2; clone size: many; D gene: .; J gene: TRBJ2-1; CDR3 protein: CASSEGPNNEQFF; CDR3 DNA: TGTGCCAGCAGCGAAGGGCCCAACAATGAGCAGTTCTTC
V gene: TRBV6-5; clone size: .; D gene: .; J gene: TRBJ2-7; CDR3 protein: CASSYRVRGRYEQYF; CDR3 DNA: TGTGCCAGCAGTTATAGGGTCAGGGGTAGGTACGAGCAGTACTTC
V gene: TRBV20-1; clone size: few; D gene: .; J gene: TRBJ2-1; CDR3 protein: CSARDPAQYNEQFF; CDR3 DNA: TGCAGTGCTAGAGATCCTGCACAGTACAATGAGCAGTTCTTC
V gene: TRBV5-1; clone size: .; D gene: .; J gene: TRBJ1-2; CDR3 protein: CASSWSGDYGYTF; CDR3 DNA: TGCGCCAGCAGCTGGTCCGGGGACTATGGCTACACCTTC
V gene: TRBV5-1; clone size: .; D gene: TRBD2; J gene: TRBJ2-1; CDR3 protein: CASSLAGSGSSYNEQFF; CDR3 DNA: TGCGCCAGCAGCTTGGCGGGTAGCGGGAGCTCCTACAATGAGCAGTTCTTC
V gene: TRBV28; clone size: .; D gene: TRBD2; J gene: TRBJ2-3; CDR3 protein: CASSRAGGPRIAQYF; CDR3 DNA: TGTGCCAGCAGCCGAGCGGGGGGTCCTCGTATTGCGCAGTATTTT
V gene: TRBV24-1; clone size: few; D gene: .; J gene: TRBJ2-5; CDR3 protein: CATSDQGRETQYF; CDR3 DNA: TGTGCCACCAGTGATCAGGGGCGGGAGACCCAGTACTTC
V gene: TRBV12-3/TRBV12-4; clone size: .; D gene: .; J gene: TRBJ1-6; CDR3 protein: CASSRDSSYNSPLHF; CDR3 DNA: TGTGCCAGCAGCCGAGACAGCTCCTATAATTCACCCCTCCACTTT
V gene: TRBV6-5; clone size: few; D gene: .; J gene: TRBJ1-6; CDR3 protein: CASSSGQSFRALHF; CDR3 DNA: TGTGCCAGCAGCAGCGGACAGTCCTTTCGGGCCCTCCACTTT
V gene: TRBV7-6; clone size: few; D gene: TRBD2; J gene: TRBJ2-1; CDR3 protein: CASSPILSGGAFNEQFF; CDR3 DNA: TGTGCCAGCAGCCCCATATTGAGCGGGGGGGCATTCAATGAGCAGTTCTTC
V gene: TRBV4-3; clone size: many; D gene: .; J gene: TRBJ2-1; CDR3 protein: CASSPIPAGAYNEQFF; CDR3 DNA: TGCGCCAGCAGCCCAATCCCTGCAGGGGCTTACAATGAGCAGTTCTTC
V gene: TRBV7-9; clone size: .; D gene: TRBD1; J gene: TRBJ1-4; CDR3 protein: CASSPRTGGDEKLFF; CDR3 DNA: TGTGCCAGCAGCCCTCGGACAGGGGGGGATGAAAAACTGTTTTTT
V gene: TRBV25-1; clone size: .; D gene: .; J gene: TRBJ2-1; CDR3 protein: CARPRKGFF; CDR3 DNA: TGTGCCAGACCACGGAAGGGGTTCTTC
V gene: TRBV2; clone size: few; D gene: .; J gene: TRBJ1-2; CDR3 protein: CASSGVFTGTNYGYTF; CDR3 DNA: TGTGCCAGCAGTGGGGTATTTACAGGGACTAACTATGGCTACACCTTC
V gene: TRBV5-1; clone size: .; D gene: TRBD1; J gene: TRBJ2-5; CDR3 protein: CASSLVSGGDETQYF; CDR3 DNA: TGCGCCAGCAGCTTGGTGTCAGGGGGTGACGAGACCCAGTACTTC
V gene: TRBV9; clone size: .; D gene: .; J gene: TRBJ2-5; CDR3 protein: CASSVWADRGETQYF; CDR3 DNA: TGTGCCAGCAGCGTATGGGCCGACCGCGGGGAGACCCAGTACTTC
V gene: TRBV29-1; clone size: .; D gene: .; J gene: TRBJ2-3; CDR3 protein: CSVGSADTQYF; CDR3 DNA: TGCAGCGTTGGTAGCGCAGATACGCAGTATTTT
V gene: TRBV5-1; clone size: few; D gene: .; J gene: TRBJ1-3; CDR3 protein: CASSLGLFGGNTIYF; CDR3 DNA: TGCGCCAGCAGCTTGGGCCTCTTCGGTGGAAACACCATATATTTT
V gene: TRBV7-2; clone size: few; D gene: .; J gene: TRBJ2-2; CDR3 protein: CASSRNRATGELFF; CDR3 DNA: TGTGCCAGCAGTCGGAACAGGGCGACCGGGGAGCTGTTTTTT
V gene: TRBV6-2/TRBV6-3; clone size: .; D gene: .; J gene: TRBJ2-2; CDR3 protein: CASRHTGELFF; CDR3 DNA: TGTGCCAGCAGACACACCGGGGAGCTGTTTTTT
V gene: TRBV7-9; clone size: once; D gene: .; J gene: TRBJ2-2; CDR3 protein: CASSDHDTGELFF; CDR3 DNA: TGTGCCAGCAGCGACCATGACACCGGGGAGCTGTTTTTT
V gene: TRBV5-1; clone size: few; D gene: .; J gene: TRBJ2-2; CDR3 protein: CASSLGRTANTGELFF; CDR3 DNA: TGCGCCAGCAGCTTGGGGAGGACCGCGAACACCGGGGAGCTGTTTTTT
V gene: TRBV7-9; clone size: few; D gene: .; J gene: TRBJ1-1; CDR3 protein: CASSLVQAEAFF; CDR3 DNA: TGTGCCAGCAGCTTAGTTCAGGCTGAAGCTTTCTTT
V gene: TRBV7-7; clone size: few; D gene: TRBD1; J gene: TRBJ2-1; CDR3 protein: CASSPDPGQIYNEQFF; CDR3 DNA: TGTGCCAGCAGCCCCGACCCGGGACAGATATACAATGAGCAGTTCTTC
V gene: TRBV4-3; clone size: .; D gene: .; J gene: TRBJ2-2; CDR3 protein: CASSQEFGGVKGGELFF; CDR3 DNA: TGCGCCAGCAGCCAAGAGTTCGGAGGGGTGAAAGGCGGGGAGCTGTTTTTT